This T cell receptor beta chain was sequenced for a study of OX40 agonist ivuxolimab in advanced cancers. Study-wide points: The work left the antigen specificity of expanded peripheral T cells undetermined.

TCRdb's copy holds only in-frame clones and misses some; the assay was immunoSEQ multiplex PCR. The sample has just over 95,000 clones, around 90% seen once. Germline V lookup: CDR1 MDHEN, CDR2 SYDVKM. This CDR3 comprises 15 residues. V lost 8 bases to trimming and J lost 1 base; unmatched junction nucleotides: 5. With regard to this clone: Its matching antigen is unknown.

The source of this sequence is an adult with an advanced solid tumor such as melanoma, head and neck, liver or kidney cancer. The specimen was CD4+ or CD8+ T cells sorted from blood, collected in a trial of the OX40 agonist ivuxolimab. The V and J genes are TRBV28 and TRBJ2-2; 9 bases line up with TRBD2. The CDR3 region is CASGGGRENTGELFF. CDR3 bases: TGTGCCAGCGGTGGCGGGAGGGAGAACACCGGGGAGCTGTTTTTT.